In its sample, the clone carrying this TCR beta chain was seen many times. As yet, its antigen is unknown. TCRdb re-derived calls from the 5' RACE reads in MiXCR, one entry per CDR3 protein. The sample lists roughly 710,000 distinct CDR3 sequences, 6.1% occurring once. This sample was taken from a study of identical twins. Study outcomes and limitations: Among out-of-frame alpha sequences shared by twins, low generation probability occurred in excess.

Germline CDR1 LGHDT, CDR2 YNNKEL (reference sequence). This CDR3 region has 16 residues. Trimming shortened V by 0 bases and J by 7 bases, and 15 bases separated the two germline ends. The TCR originated in a man between 18 and 35 years old in good health. The source material was naive T cells sorted from blood. The genes are TRBV3-1 and TRBJ1-4; D remains ambiguous. The CDR3 DNA reads as TGTGCCAGCAGCCAAGATACGGCAACGGTGCCTGAAAAACTGTTTTTT. Protein: CASSQDTATVPEKLFF.